This T cell receptor (beta chain) is from a study of T cell responses to AZD1222 COVID-19 vaccine. Sequencing used immunoSEQ multiplex PCR; TCRdb keeps in-frame clones, though not all of them. The sample yields fewer than 150,000 clones, approximately 90% seen once. This CDR3 region has 16 residues. Germline CDR1 reads LNHDA; CDR2 reads SQIVND (reference sequence). Trimming removed 5 bases from V and 0 bases from J, with 14 bases in between. The rearrangement joins TRBV19 to TRBJ1-5; possible D gene TRBD1, 5 bases. The clonotype originates from an adult who received the AZD1222 COVID-19 vaccine. This sample comprised peripheral blood, obtained 28 days after the second AZD1222 dose. The chain's CDR3 is CASSPGGSYSNQPQHF. In DNA, the CDR3 is TGTGCCAGTAGTCCCGGGGGGTCCTATAGCAATCAGCCCCAGCATTTT.